This T cell receptor beta chain was identified in a study of cytomegalovirus exposure and HLA in healthy donors. Findings and caveats of the study: Prior analysis indicated that the majority of TCR beta V segments exhibited productivity approximately 87% or approximately 30% of the time.

With V trimmed by 0 bases and J by 0 bases, 12 bases remained unmatched. From germline, CDR1 is LGHNA and CDR2 YNFKEQ. This CDR3 region has 20 residues. Regarding donors, all were healthy bone marrow donors. On this clone itself: Antigen: not known.

The PCR was carried out with 60 Vbeta primers and 13 Jbeta primers. Only in-frame clones appear in the TCRdb table, and some are missing; sequencing was by immunoSEQ multiplex PCR. The sample lists fewer than 200,000 clones; roughly 76% were seen once. The rearrangement uses TRBV4-2 and TRBJ2-3; 10 bases align to TRBD2. Sequencing used PBMCs. The clonotype originates from a woman aged 18-29 years in good health and CMV-seropositive. The CDR3 region has the DNA TGTGCCAGCAGCCAAGATAGGACCCAGCGGGGGGGACTTAGCACAGATACGCAGTATTTT. This sequence encodes CASSQDRTQRGGLSTDTQYF.